This T cell receptor beta chain is drawn from a study of Graves' ophthalmopathy and Graves' hyperthyroidism. In the case of this clonotype: The antigen remains unidentified.

Amplification from RNA transcripts yielded the TCR beta CDR3 regions. First-round RT-PCR with HTBI primers preceded a second-round multiplex PCR. TCRdb redid the calling of the multiplex PCR reads with MiXCR, one entry per CDR3 protein. The profile covers over a million distinct CDR3 sequences, with about two fifths appearing a single time and approximately 12% taken by the ten largest. V was pared by 3 bases and J by 7 bases, with 14 bases of the junction left unmatched. From germline, CDR1 is MGHDK and CDR2 SYGVNS. The CDR3 spans 17 residues. The study's findings and limits: The authors also found most expanded thyroid clonotypes above 0.001 frequency in blood. Ophthalmopathy versus stable hyperthyroidism: 13-signature model gave less than 90% sensitivity, 75% to 83% specificity.

Clinicians made diagnoses from clinical symptoms, serum thyroxine, TRAb, thyroid ultrasound and orbital computed tomography. This sequence originates from an adult man with Graves' hyperthyroidism. Sequencing input: peripheral blood or thyroid tissue (not recorded which). This rearrangement joins TRBV25-1 to TRBJ2-5; 10 nucleotides line up with TRBD1. The CDR3 loop is CASSDFSGTGALGTQYF. CDR3 coding DNA: TGTGCCAGCAGTGATTTTAGCGGGACAGGGGCACTAGGGACCCAGTACTTC.